The 7 T cell receptor beta chains below all came from one sample that was sequenced in a study of blood T cell repertoires in COVID-19. Generated by immunoSEQ multiplex PCR, the TCRdb table keeps only in-frame clones and is missing some. The sample lists about 86,000 clones, 85% to 90% occurring once. Material: peripheral blood. These receptors came from a human donor in a cohort sampled during active COVID-19.

J is TRBJ2-7 and V is TRBV10-3; 9 nucleotides match TRBD2. V shed 6 bases and J 6 bases; nucleotides not matched to a gene: 15. Germline V lookup: CDR1 ENHRY, CDR2 SYGVKD. This CDR3 has 16 amino acids. The CDR3 spells CAIRNPERLAGSEQYF. The CDR3 coding sequence is TGTGCCATCAGGAACCCCGAAAGGCTAGCGGGAAGCGAGCAGTACTTC.

V and J are TRBV27 and TRBJ2-1; 12 bases fit TRBD2. Germline trimming cut 0 bases from V and 14 bases from J; bases unmatched to any gene: 8. Germline V lookup: CDR1 MNHEY, CDR2 SMNVEV (reference sequence). The CDR3 contains 15 residues. CDR3 region: CASSLSPGLAGSEFF. Written as DNA, the CDR3 is TGTGCCAGCAGTTTATCGCCGGGACTAGCGGGCTCGGAGTTCTTC.

The genes are TRBV4-1 and TRBJ1-1, with 11 bases fitting TRBD1. In germline, CDR1 is MGHRA, CDR2 YSYEKL. The CDR3 length is 14 residues. J lost 4 bases, V lost 4 bases, and 2 bases had no gene match. CDR3 protein: CASSRGQGATEAFF. The CDR3 nucleotides read TGCGCCAGCAGCCGCGGACAGGGGGCCACTGAAGCTTTCTTT.

The chain joins TRBV11-2 to TRBJ2-5; the D gene is possibly TRBD1 (6 bases). Trimming shortened V by 5 bases and J by 1 base, and 11 bases separated the two germline ends. The germline V gene has CDR1 SGHAT and CDR2 FQNNGV. The CDR3 sequence is 14 residues long. CDR3: CASSNTGLQETQYF. The CDR3 coding sequence is TGTGCCAGCAGCAATACAGGGCTCCAAGAGACCCAGTACTTC.

The V gene is TRBV6-2 or TRBV6-3, the J gene TRBJ2-2, with D possibly matching TRBD2 (6 bases). Germline CDR1 is MNHEY and CDR2 is SVGEGT. V was shortened by 1 base and J by 3 bases, with 12 bases between the two germline ends. There are 16 residues in the CDR3. The CDR3 here is CASSYWRIADTGELFF. The CDR3 region has the DNA TGTGCCAGCAGTTACTGGAGGATAGCGGACACCGGGGAGCTGTTTTTT.

The rearrangement uses TRBV30 and TRBJ2-2, with 9 bases that match TRBD1. Germline V CDR1 and CDR2: GTSNPN, SVGIG (reference sequence). The CDR3 runs 17 residues. The V and J ends lost 5 bases and 1 base, in that order; junction bases with no gene match: 11. This chain's CDR3 is CAWLARQGVLNTGELFF. The DNA for the CDR3 is TGTGCCTGGTTAGCTCGACAGGGGGTTTTGAACACCGGGGAGCTGTTTTTT.

This chain connects TRBV5-4 to TRBJ2-2; 9 bases fit TRBD1. Germline assignment: CDR1 SGHNT and CDR2 YYREEE (reference sequence). Losses at the gene ends were 4 bases for V and 5 bases for J; bases not matched to a gene: 9. CDR3 size: 16 residues. CDR3 bases: TGTGCCAGCAGCCGGGTCCCGGGACAGGGTACCGGGGAGCTGTTTTTT. Amino acids: CASSRVPGQGTGELFF.